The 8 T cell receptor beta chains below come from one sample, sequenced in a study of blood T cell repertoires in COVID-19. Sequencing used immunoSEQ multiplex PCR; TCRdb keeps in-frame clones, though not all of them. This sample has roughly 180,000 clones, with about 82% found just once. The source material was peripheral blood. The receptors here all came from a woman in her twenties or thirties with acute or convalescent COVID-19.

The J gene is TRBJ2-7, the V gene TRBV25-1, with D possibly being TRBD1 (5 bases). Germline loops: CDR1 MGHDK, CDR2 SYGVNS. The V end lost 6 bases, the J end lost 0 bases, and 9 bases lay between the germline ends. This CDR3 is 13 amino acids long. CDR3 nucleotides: TGTGCCAGCAGCCAAACAGGCTCCTACGAGCAGTACTTC. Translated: CASSQTGSYEQYF.

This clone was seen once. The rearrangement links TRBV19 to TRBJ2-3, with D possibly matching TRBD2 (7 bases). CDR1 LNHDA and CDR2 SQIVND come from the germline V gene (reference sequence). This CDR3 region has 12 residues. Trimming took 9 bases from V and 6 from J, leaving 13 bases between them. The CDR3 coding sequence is TGTGCCAGCAAGGGGGGGAGGGATACGCAGTATTTT. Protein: CASKGGRDTQYF.

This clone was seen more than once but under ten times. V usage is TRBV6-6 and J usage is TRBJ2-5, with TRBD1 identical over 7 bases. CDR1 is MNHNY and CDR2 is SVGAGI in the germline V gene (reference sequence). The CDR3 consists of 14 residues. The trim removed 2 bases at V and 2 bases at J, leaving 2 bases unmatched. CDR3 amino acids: CASSYGTAQETQYF. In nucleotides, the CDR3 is TGTGCCAGCAGTTACGGGACAGCTCAAGAGACCCAGTACTTC.

CDR3 nucleotide sequence: TGTGCCAGCACCGCGACTAGGCTAGAGACCCAGTACTTC. Its translation is CASTATRLETQYF. J is TRBJ2-5 and V is TRBV6-5; D might be TRBD2 (6 bases). Germline CDR1 MNHEY, CDR2 SVGAGI. This CDR3 region has 13 residues. Trimming cost V 7 bases and J 4 bases, with 13 bases left between them.

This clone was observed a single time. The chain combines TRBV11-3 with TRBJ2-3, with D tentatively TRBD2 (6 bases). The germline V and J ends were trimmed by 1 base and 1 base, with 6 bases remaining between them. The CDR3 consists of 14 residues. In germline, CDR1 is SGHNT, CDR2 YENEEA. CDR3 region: CASSLGRGTDTQYF. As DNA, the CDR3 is TGTGCCAGCAGCTTAGGGAGGGGCACAGATACGCAGTATTTT.

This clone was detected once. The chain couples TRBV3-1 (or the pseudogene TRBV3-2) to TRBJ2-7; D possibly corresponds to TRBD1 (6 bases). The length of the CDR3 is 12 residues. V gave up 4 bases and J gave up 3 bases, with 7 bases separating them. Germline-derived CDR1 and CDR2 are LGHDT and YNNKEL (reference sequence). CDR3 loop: CASSRTVYEQYF. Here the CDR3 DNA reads TGTGCCAGCAGCCGGACAGTCTACGAGCAGTACTTC.

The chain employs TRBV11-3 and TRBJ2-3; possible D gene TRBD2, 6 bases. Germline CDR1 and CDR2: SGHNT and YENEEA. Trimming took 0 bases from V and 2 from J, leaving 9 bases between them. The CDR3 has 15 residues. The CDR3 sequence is CASSLDGSSTDTQYF. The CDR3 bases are TGTGCCAGCAGCTTAGACGGGAGCTCCACAGATACGCAGTATTTT. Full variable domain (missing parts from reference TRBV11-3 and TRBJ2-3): EAGVVQSPRYKIIEKKQPVAFWCNPISGHNTLYWYLQNLGQGPELLIRYENEEAVDDSQLPKDRFSAERLKGVDSTLKIQPAELGDSAVYLCASSLDGSSTDTQYFGPGTRLTVL.

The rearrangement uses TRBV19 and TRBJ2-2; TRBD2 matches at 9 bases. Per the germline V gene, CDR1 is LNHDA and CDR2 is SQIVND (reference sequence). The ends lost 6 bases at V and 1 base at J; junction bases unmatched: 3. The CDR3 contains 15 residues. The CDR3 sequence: CASSLLAGNTGELFF. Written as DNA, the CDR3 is TGTGCCAGTAGCCTACTAGCGGGGAACACCGGGGAGCTGTTTTTT.